The 13 T cell receptor beta chains in this list originate from one sample, sequenced in a study of shared clonotypes between healthy human individuals. The repertoire was sequenced with immunoSEQ multiplex PCR; TCRdb's copy has only in-frame clones and lacks some. Among roughly 850,000 clones listed, 90% to 97% were seen once. Naive CD8 cells, CD45RO-negative and positively selected for CCR7, excluded terminally differentiated effector memory CD45RA+ cells. Specimen: naive CD8+ T cells sorted from blood. Every receptor here comes from a man aged 25-45 years in good health.

The rearrangement uses TRBV7-9 and TRBJ1-1; 7 bases agree with TRBD1. Looked up from germline, CDR1 is SEHNR and CDR2 is FQNEAQ (reference sequence). Germline trimming cut 6 bases from V and 9 bases from J; bases unmatched to any gene: 7. This CDR3 region has 12 residues. CDR3 sequence reads: CASREGTDKAFF. CDR3 in DNA: TGTGCCAGCAGGGAAGGGACAGACAAAGCTTTCTTT.

The gene calls are TRBV15 and TRBJ2-5; 7 nucleotides align to TRBD2. Per germline, CDR1 LNHNV and CDR2 YYDKDF (reference sequence). V shed 1 base and J 4 bases; nucleotides not matched to a gene: 3. The CDR3 covers 14 residues. The CDR3: CATSRGGRGETQYF. As DNA, the CDR3 is TGTGCCACCAGCAGAGGAGGGAGGGGAGAGACCCAGTACTTC.

As concerns this clone: Compared with germline, one end of the junction differs, possibly owing to a read error. V and J are TRBV13 and TRBJ2-2; D is ambiguous. This CDR3 contains 15 residues. CDR1 and CDR2 (germline): PRHDT, FYEKMQ (reference sequence). CDR3 in DNA: TGTGCCAGCAGCGCAGAAGCGACGAATACCGGGGAGCTGTTTTTT. The encoded protein is CASSAEATNTGELFF.

V is TRBV19 and J is TRBJ2-7, with TRBD2 identical over 12 bases. Per germline, CDR1 LNHDA and CDR2 SQIVND (reference sequence). The CDR3 extends over 15 amino acids. Unmatched junction bases numbered 7, after V lost 5 bases and J lost 5 bases. The CDR3 loop is CASSVLTSGSHEQYF. CDR3 nucleotides: TGTGCCAGTAGTGTACTGACTAGCGGGAGCCACGAGCAGTACTTC.

The chain carries TRBV30 and TRBJ2-7, with 7 bases identical to TRBD2. V gave up 0 bases and J gave up 2 bases; unmatched junction bases: 7. Germline values: CDR1 GTSNPN, CDR2 SVGIG (reference sequence). The CDR3 has 15 residues. The CDR3 DNA reads as TGTGCCTGGAGTGTAGGGGCTAGCGGAGCCTACGAGCAGTACTTC. It specifies CAWSVGASGAYEQYF.

The J gene is TRBJ1-1, the V gene TRBV15; 7 positions match TRBD1. CDR1 is LNHNV and CDR2 is YYDKDF in the germline V gene (reference sequence). This CDR3 comprises 13 residues. V trimming: 5 bases; J trimming: 5 bases; junction bases outside the gene matches: 5. DNA of the CDR3: TGTGCCACCAGCTCCCAGGGGGGAACTGAAGCTTTCTTT. It codes for CATSSQGGTEAFF.

This clone has only one observation. The chain recombines TRBV7-6 with TRBJ2-2, with D unclear. Trimming stripped 3 bases from V and 4 bases from J, with 9 bases between. Germline values: CDR1 SGHVS, CDR2 FNYEAQ. This CDR3 comprises 14 residues. CDR3 sequence: CASSFGVGTGELFF. For the CDR3, the DNA is TGTGCCAGCAGCTTTGGGGTGGGCACCGGGGAGCTGTTTTTT. Full variable domain (outside the CDR3, taken from reference TRBV7-6 and TRBJ2-2): GAGVSQSPRYKVTKRGQDVALRCDPISGHVSLYWYRQALGQGPEFLTYFNYEAQQDKSGLPNDRFSAERPEGSISTLTIQRTEQRDSAMYRCASSFGVGTGELFFGEGSRLTVL.

With respect to this clone: This same CDR3 is encoded by further DNA sequences in the sample. V and J are TRBV29-1 and TRBJ1-1; D not certain. Germline values: CDR1 SQVTM, CDR2 ANQGSEA. The length of the CDR3 is 11 residues. V was cut by 5 bases and J by 2 bases, with 6 bases left in between. The CDR3 DNA sequence: TGCAGCGTTCAGACAAACACTGAAGCTTTCTTT. This gives the protein CSVQTNTEAFF.

This rearrangement joins TRBV29-1 to TRBJ2-1; 10 bases align to TRBD1. Germline V gene data show CDR1 as SQVTM and CDR2 as ANQGSEA. Trimming cost V 0 bases and J 6 bases; bases outside gene matches: 8. CDR3 length: 16 amino acids. The CDR3 DNA sequence: TGCAGCGTTGAAGAGGGAGAGACAGGGGGCTTCAATGAGCAGTTCTTC. Protein: CSVEEGETGGFNEQFF.

The chain combines TRBV7-8 with TRBJ1-2; D may be TRBD1 (5 bases). Trimming left V 5 bases short and J 0 bases short, with 16 bases between. This CDR3 has 16 residues. CDR1 is SGHVS, CDR2 FQNEAQ, per germline. CDR3 DNA: TGTGCCAGCAGCCGTAGGGGAAAGACAGCTAACTATGGCTACACCTTC. This sequence encodes CASSRRGKTANYGYTF.

This clone occurred once. The chain links TRBV5-5 to TRBJ2-1; 8 positions agree with TRBD1. The trim removed 6 bases at V and 4 bases at J, leaving 12 bases unmatched. This CDR3 region has 16 residues. Germline CDR1 SGHKS, CDR2 YYEKEE (reference sequence). The CDR3 is CASNLQRRQGYNEQFF. The CDR3 DNA reads TGTGCCAGCAACCTGCAGCGGAGACAGGGGTACAATGAGCAGTTCTTC.

V is TRBV18 and J is TRBJ1-3, with 8 bases identical to TRBD1. Germline CDR1 is KGHSH and CDR2 is LQKENI. The CDR3 is 15 amino acids. The junction had 7 bases not matched to a gene; V was cut back by 6 bases and J by 3 bases. CDR3 DNA sequence: TGTGCCAGCTCGTCCTCAGGGGGCGGTGGAAACACCATATATTTT. Protein: CASSSSGGGGNTIYF.

This clone has a single count. The rearrangement joins TRBV9 to TRBJ2-7; 8 bases are a match to TRBD2. Germline values: CDR1 SGDLS, CDR2 YYNGEE. The CDR3 contains 12 residues. With 3 bases clipped from V and 6 bases from J, the junction kept 2 bases outside the gene matches. DNA of the CDR3: TGTGCCAGCAGCGGGGGGACTAGCGAGCAGTACTTC. This encodes CASSGGTSEQYF.